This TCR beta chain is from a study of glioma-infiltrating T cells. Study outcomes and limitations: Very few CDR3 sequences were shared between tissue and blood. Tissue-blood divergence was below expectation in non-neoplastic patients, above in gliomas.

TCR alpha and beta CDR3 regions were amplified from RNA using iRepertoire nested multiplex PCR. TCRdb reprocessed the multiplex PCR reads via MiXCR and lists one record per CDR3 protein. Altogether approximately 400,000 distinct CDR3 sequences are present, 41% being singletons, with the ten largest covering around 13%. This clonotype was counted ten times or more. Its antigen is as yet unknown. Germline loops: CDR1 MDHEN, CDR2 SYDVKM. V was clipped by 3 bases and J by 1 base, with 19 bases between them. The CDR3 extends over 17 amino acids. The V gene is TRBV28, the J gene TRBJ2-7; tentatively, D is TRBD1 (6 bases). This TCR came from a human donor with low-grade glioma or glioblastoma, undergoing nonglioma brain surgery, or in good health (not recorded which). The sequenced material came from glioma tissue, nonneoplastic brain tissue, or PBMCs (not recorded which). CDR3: CASSFPRFAGVSYEQYF. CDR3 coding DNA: TGTGCCAGCAGTTTCCCGCGATTCGCAGGGGTGTCCTACGAGCAGTACTTC.